This T cell receptor (beta chain) was sequenced during a study of human T cells and chemical hapten exposure (dated by TCRdb to about 2021). About the investigation overall: For sensitization, 2% DPC in acetone was applied to a 2 cm by 2 cm area of upper inner arm skin. Patients additionally received weekly therapeutic DPC doses to the scalp throughout the approximately 25-week study period. Patch testing was done on the upper back using Finn chambers containing 0.01% DPC, and results were scored after 6 days according to International Contact Dermatitis Research Group standards. The mostly female patient cohort included alopecia areata with under or over 50% scalp involvement, alopecia totalis and alopecia universalis. Libraries were combined into a pool for sequencing, and differences in TCR yield between samples came mainly from small differences in library volumes within the pool. The study tracked peripheral blood TCR repertoire changes in vivo during primary and secondary sensitization to the hapten diphenylcyclopropenone (DPC) in alopecia patients. Blood was sampled from patients pre-sensitization (week 0) and at 2, 6 and about 24 weeks after DPC sensitization. For TCR sequencing, blood came from 25 to 35 alopecia patients at anywhere from one to four time points (pre-sensitization, 2, 6 and 24 weeks).

What the research found in general, with its limitations: Because every patient had alopecia, a presumed autoimmune disease, the patients' immune response might differ from that of healthy individuals. The number of PT1 expanded TCRs positively correlated with patch test score, significant at thresholds 8, 16 and 32 but not 4. Expanded TCRs formed significantly more large CDR3 similarity clusters than pre-sensitization or healthy control sets, consistent with antigen-driven responses. Repeated subsampling changed both the strength of the expansion versus patch-test correlation and the threshold at which the correlation became significant. The number of TCRs above 1 in 1000 frequency did not change with DPC sensitization; there was no evidence of global repertoire structure alterations.

Inclusive of the bounding cysteine and phenylalanine, the CDR3 is 15 residues long. The kept DNA is CDR3 alone, 45 bases in frame from the first base. After removal of 5 bases from V and 6 bases from J, the junction retains 6 bases not matched to a gene. As encoded in the germline V gene (reference sequence), CDR1 is SEHNR while CDR2 is FQNEAQ. This sample's time point label indicates: patch test 1, 2 weeks after DPC sensitization. The sample's treatment or condition, from its label and the paper: therapeutic diphenylcyclopropenone sensitization with weekly scalp DPC. Blood at each patch-test visit was drawn before the patch test was applied. Patients were considered eligible if aged 18 to 70, diagnosed with alopecia and deemed suitable for DPC therapy, and patients were excluded if pregnant. Total RNA was isolated from unfractionated whole blood collected in Tempus Blood RNA tubes. The library relied on RACE. Sequencing used a NextSeq 500. Library preparation attached unique molecular identifiers to individual cDNA molecules for quantitative, reproducible TCR counting. From each blood RNA sample, both TCR alpha and TCR beta chains were sequenced. As for the authors' bioinformatics: Samples had a median of about 90,000 TCRs, with a range from about 23,224 to 750,000. V, J and CDR3 annotation of the TCR reads was carried out using the Decombinator software suite. For PS versus PT1 abundance plots, all samples were subsampled to the same number of TCRs (28,000). TCRs were defined as expanded if absent before sensitization and observed at least eight times at the 2-week time point. The raw public data were reprocessed by TCRdb itself: fastp quality trimming at Q25, MiXCR clonotype calling, in-frame beta chains only. CDR3 protein sequences are deduplicated, and each keeps its most common genes and DNA. The V and J calls here are based on TCRdb, not the publication. Within this sample are 90,000 or so distinct CDR3 sequences, with more than 9% of them counted one time only. The biggest ten clones account for about 2% of the sample.

Details on this clonotype: Its antigen is currently not known. The record has no base qualities; no much larger clone is one base away.

Sample: whole blood, taken in connection with sensitization to the hapten diphenylcyclopropenone (DPC). The chain couples TRBV7-9 to TRBJ2-3; TRBD2 agrees with 12 junctional bases. This receptor was taken from a middle-aged man with alopecia areata. Some clones in this sample may be carry-over from other donors' samples. CDR3 sequence: CASSRTSGISDTQYF. The DNA is TGTGCCAGCAGCCGGACTAGCGGGATATCCGATACGCAGTATTTT.